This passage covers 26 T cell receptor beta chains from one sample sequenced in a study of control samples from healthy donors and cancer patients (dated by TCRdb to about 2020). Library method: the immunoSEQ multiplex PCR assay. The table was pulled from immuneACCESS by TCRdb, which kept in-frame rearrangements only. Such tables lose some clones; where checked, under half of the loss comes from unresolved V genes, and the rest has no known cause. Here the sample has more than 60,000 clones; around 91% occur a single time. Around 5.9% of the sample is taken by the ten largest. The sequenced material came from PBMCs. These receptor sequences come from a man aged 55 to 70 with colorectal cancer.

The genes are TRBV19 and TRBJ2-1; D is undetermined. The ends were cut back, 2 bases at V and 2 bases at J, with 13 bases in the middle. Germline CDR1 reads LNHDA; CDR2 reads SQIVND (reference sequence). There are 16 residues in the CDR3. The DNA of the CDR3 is TGTGCCAGTAGTATATTAAGGAGTCAGACCTACAATGAGCAGTTCTTC. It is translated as CASSILRSQTYNEQFF.

CDR3 DNA: TGTGCCAGCAGCCTTCGACAGAGCACAGATACGCAGTATTTT. Translation gives CASSLRQSTDTQYF. The chain has TRBV7-2 and TRBJ2-3, with D possibly TRBD1 on 5 matching bases. This CDR3 is 14 amino acids long. V was cut by 5 bases and J by 0 bases, with 9 bases left in between. Per germline, CDR1 SGHTA and CDR2 FQGNSA.

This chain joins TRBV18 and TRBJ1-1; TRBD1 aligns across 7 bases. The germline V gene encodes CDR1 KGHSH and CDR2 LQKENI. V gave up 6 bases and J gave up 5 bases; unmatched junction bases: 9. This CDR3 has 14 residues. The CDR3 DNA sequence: TGTGCCAGCTCTCCGACAGGGCCGTTTACTGAAGCTTTCTTT. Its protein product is CASSPTGPFTEAFF. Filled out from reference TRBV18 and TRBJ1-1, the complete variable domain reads NAGVMQNPRHLVRRRGQEARLRCSPMKGHSHVYWYRQLPEEGLKFMVYLQKENIIDESGMPKERFSAEFPKEGPSILRIQQVVRGDSAAYFCASSPTGPFTEAFFGQGTRLTVV.

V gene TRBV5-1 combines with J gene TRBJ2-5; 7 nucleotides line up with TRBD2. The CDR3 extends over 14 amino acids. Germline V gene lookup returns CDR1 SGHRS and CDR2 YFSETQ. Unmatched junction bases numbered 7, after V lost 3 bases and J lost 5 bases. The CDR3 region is CASSSGGGRETQYF. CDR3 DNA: TGCGCCAGCAGCTCGGGGGGAGGGCGCGAGACCCAGTACTTC. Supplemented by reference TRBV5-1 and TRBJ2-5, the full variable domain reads KAGVTQTPRYLIKTRGQQVTLSCSPISGHRSVSWYQQTPGQGLQFLFEYFSETQRNKGNFPGRFSGRQFSNSRSEMNVSTLELGDSALYLCASSSGGGRETQYFGPGTRLLVL.

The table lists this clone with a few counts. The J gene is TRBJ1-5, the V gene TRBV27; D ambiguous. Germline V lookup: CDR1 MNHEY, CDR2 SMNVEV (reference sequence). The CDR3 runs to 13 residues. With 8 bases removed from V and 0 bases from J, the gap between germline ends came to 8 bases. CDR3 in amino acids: CASGQNSNQPQHF. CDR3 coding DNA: TGTGCCAGCGGGCAAAATAGCAATCAGCCCCAGCATTTT.

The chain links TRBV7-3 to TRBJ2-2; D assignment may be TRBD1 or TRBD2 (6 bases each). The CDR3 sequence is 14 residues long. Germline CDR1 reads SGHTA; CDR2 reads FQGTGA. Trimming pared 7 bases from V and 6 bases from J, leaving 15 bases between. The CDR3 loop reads CASTSGAGPGELFF. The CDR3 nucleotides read TGTGCCAGCACCTCGGGGGCGGGGCCCGGGGAGCTGTTTTTT.

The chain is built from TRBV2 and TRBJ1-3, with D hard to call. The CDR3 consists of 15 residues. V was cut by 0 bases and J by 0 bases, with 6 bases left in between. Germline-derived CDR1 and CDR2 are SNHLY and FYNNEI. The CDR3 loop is CASSEAWASGNTIYF. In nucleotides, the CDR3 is TGTGCCAGCAGTGAAGCTTGGGCCTCTGGAAACACCATATATTTT.

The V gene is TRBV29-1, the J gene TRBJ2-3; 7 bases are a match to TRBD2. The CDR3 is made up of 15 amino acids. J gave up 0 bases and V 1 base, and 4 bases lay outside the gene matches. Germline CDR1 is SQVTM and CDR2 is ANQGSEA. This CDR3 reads CSVEGASGSTDTQYF. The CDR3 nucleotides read TGCAGCGTTGAAGGGGCTAGCGGTAGCACAGATACGCAGTATTTT.

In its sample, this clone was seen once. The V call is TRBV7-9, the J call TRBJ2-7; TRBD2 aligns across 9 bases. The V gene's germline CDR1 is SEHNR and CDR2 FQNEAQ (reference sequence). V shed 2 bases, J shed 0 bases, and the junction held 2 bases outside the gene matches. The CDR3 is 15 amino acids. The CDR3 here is CASSLKRGDSYEQYF. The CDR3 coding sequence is TGTGCCAGCAGCTTAAAGCGGGGGGACTCCTACGAGCAGTACTTC.

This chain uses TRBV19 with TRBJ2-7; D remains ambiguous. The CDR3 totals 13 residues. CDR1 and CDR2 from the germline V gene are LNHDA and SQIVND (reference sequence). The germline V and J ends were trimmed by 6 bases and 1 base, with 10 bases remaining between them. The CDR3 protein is CASRDLRSYEQYF. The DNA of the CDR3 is TGTGCCAGTAGGGATCTTAGGTCCTACGAGCAGTACTTC.

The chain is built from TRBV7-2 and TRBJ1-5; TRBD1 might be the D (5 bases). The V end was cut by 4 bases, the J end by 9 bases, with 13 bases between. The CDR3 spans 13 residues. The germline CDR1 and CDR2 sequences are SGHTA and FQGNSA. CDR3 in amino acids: CASSSRGGGPQHF. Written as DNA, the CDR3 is TGTGCCAGCAGCTCCCGCGGGGGAGGGCCCCAGCATTTT. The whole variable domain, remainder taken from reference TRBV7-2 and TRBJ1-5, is GAGVSQSPSNKVTEKGKDVELRCDPISGHTALYWYRQSLGQGLEFLIYFQGNSAPDKSGLPSDRFSAERTGGSVSTLTIQRTQQEDSAVYLCASSSRGGGPQHFGDGTRLSIL.

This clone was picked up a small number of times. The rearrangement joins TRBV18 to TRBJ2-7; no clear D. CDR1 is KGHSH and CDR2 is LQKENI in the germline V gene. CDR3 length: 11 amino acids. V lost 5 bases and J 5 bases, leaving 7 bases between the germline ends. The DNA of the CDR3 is TGTGCCAGCTCAAGGGTTGACGAGCAGTACTTC. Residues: CASSRVDEQYF.

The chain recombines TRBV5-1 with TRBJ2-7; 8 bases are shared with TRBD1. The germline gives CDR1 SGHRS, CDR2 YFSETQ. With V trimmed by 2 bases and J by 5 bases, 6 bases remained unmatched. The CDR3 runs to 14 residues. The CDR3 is CASSFPGQGDEQYF. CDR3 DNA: TGCGCCAGCAGCTTCCCCGGACAGGGTGACGAGCAGTACTTC.

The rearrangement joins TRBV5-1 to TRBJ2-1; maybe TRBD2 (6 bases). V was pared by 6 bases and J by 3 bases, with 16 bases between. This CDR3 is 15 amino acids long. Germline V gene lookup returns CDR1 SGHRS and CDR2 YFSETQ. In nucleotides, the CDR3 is TGCGCCAGCAACCCGATGGGGGACTTCTACAATGAGCAGTTCTTC. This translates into CASNPMGDFYNEQFF. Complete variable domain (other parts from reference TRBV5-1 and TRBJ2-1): KAGVTQTPRYLIKTRGQQVTLSCSPISGHRSVSWYQQTPGQGLQFLFEYFSETQRNKGNFPGRFSGRQFSNSRSEMNVSTLELGDSALYLCASNPMGDFYNEQFFGPGTRLTVL.

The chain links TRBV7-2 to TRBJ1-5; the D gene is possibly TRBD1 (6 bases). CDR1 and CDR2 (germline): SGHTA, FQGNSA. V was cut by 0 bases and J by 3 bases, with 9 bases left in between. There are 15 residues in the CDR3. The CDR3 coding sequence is TGTGCCAGCAGCTTAGCGTGGACAGCCAATCAGCCCCAGCATTTT. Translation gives CASSLAWTANQPQHF.

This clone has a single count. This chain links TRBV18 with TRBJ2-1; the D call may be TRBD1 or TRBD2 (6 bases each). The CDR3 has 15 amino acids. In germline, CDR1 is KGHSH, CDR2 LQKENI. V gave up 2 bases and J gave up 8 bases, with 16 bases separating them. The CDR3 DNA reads TGTGCCAGCTCACCAAAGTCACTAGCAGGGGATGAGCAGTTCTTC. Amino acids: CASSPKSLAGDEQFF.

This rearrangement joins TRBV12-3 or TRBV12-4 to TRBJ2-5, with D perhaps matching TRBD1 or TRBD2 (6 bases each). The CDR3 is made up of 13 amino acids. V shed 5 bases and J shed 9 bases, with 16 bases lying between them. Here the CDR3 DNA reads TGTGCCAGCAGTACCCGGGACTCAGGGGCCCAGTACTTC. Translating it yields CASSTRDSGAQYF.

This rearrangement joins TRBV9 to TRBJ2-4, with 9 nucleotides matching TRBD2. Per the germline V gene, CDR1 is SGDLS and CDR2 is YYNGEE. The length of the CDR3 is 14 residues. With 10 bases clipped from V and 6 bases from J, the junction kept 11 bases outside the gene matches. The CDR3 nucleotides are TGTGCCCGCGGGGCGGGGGGGCCCGGAAACATTCAGTACTTC. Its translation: CARGAGGPGNIQYF.

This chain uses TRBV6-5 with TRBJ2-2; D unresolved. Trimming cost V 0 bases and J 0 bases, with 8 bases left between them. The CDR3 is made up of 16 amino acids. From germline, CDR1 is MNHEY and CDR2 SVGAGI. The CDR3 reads CASSYSKGANTGELFF. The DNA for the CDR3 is TGTGCCAGCAGTTACTCGAAAGGAGCGAACACCGGGGAGCTGTTTTTT.

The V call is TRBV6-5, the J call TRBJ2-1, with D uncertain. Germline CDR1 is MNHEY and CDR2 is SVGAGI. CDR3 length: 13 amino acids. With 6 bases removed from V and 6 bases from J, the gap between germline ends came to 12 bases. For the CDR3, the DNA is TGTGCCAGCAGCCCCTTGAGCCCCAATGAGCAGTTCTTC. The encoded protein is CASSPLSPNEQFF.

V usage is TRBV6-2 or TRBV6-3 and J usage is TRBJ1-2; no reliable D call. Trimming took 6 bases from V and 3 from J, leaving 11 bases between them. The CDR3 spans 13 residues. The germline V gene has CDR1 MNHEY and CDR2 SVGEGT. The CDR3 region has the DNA TGTGCCAGCAGCCCCCCATTAGACTATGGCTACACCTTC. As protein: CASSPPLDYGYTF.

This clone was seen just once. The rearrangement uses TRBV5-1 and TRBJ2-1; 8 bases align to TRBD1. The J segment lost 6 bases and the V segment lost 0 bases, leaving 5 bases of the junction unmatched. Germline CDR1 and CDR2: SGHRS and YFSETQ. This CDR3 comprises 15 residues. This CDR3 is CASSLVVTGGNEQFF. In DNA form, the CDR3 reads TGCGCCAGCAGCTTGGTCGTAACAGGGGGCAATGAGCAGTTCTTC.

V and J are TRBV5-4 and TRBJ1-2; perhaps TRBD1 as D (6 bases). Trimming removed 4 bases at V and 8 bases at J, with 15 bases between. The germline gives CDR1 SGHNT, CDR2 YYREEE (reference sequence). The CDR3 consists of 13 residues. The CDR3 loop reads CASSRGGLWGYTF. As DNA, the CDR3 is TGTGCCAGCAGCCGGGGGGGCCTCTGGGGCTACACCTTC.

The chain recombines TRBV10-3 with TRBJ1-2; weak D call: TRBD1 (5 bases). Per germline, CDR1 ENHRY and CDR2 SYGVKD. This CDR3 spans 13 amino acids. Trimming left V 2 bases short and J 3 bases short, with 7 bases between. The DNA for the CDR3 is TGTGCCATCAGTGAGGAGGGGCACTATGGCTACACCTTC. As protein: CAISEEGHYGYTF.

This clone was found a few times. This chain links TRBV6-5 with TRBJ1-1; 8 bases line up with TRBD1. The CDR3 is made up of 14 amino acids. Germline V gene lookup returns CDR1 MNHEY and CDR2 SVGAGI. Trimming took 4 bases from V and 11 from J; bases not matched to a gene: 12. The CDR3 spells CASSLDRGPRRAFF. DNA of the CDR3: TGTGCCAGCAGTTTAGACAGGGGCCCAAGGCGGGCTTTCTTT.

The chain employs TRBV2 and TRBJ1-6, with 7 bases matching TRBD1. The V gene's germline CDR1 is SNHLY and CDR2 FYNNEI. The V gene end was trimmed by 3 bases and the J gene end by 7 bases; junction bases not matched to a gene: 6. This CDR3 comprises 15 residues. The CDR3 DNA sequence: TGTGCCAGCAGTGAGAGGGACAGCCGAAATTCACCCCTCCACTTT. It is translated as CASSERDSRNSPLHF. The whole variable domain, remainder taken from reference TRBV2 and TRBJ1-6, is EPEVTQTPSHQVTQMGQEVILRCVPISNHLYFYWYRQILGQKVEFLVSFYNNEISEKSEIFDDQFSVERPDGSNFTLKIRSTKLEDSAMYFCASSERDSRNSPLHFGNGTRLTVT.